A single sample gave rise to the 5 T cell receptor beta chains below, sequenced in a study of control samples from healthy donors and cancer patients. Data came from immunoSEQ multiplex PCR; TCRdb stores just in-frame clones and leaves some out. The repertoire consists of some 150,000 clones, with 75% to 95% occurring once and the leading ten covering around 1.5%. Sequences were obtained from blood. Source of these receptors: a woman younger than 45 in good health.

The genes are TRBV7-2 and TRBJ1-6, with D perhaps matching TRBD1 (5 bases). Germline values: CDR1 SGHTA, CDR2 FQGNSA. The ends were cut back, 3 bases at V and 2 bases at J, with 8 bases in the middle. The CDR3 totals 15 residues. In nucleotides, the CDR3 is TGTGCCAGCAGCTTGGGGGGGACCTATAATTCACCCCTCCACTTT. It encodes CASSLGGTYNSPLHF. Full variable domain (remainder filled in from reference TRBV7-2 and TRBJ1-6): GAGVSQSPSNKVTEKGKDVELRCDPISGHTALYWYRQSLGQGLEFLIYFQGNSAPDKSGLPSDRFSAERTGGSVSTLTIQRTQQEDSAVYLCASSLGGTYNSPLHFGNGTRLTVT.

The chain is built from TRBV5-6 and TRBJ1-1, with D maybe TRBD1 (6 bases). With 2 bases removed from V and 0 bases from J, the gap between germline ends came to 14 bases. CDR1 is SGHDT and CDR2 is YYEEEE in the germline V gene. The CDR3 is 16 residues long. CDR3 region: CASSFKSGALNTEAFF. CDR3 bases: TGTGCCAGCAGCTTCAAGTCAGGGGCCCTGAACACTGAAGCTTTCTTT.

This chain connects TRBV5-6 to TRBJ2-3, with D unresolved. Germline CDR1 reads SGHDT; CDR2 reads YYEEEE. The CDR3 spans 13 residues. Trimming cost V 1 base and J 1 base, with 4 bases left between them. The CDR3 DNA follows: TGTGCCAGCAGCTTGCAGCGCACAGATACGCAGTATTTT. It specifies CASSLQRTDTQYF. The whole variable domain, remainder taken from reference TRBV5-6 and TRBJ2-3, is DAGVTQSPTHLIKTRGQQVTLRCSPKSGHDTVSWYQQALGQGPQFIFQYYEEEERQRGNFPDRFSGHQFPNYSSELNVNALLLGDSALYLCASSLQRTDTQYFGPGTRLTVL.

The gene calls are TRBV6-4 and TRBJ2-5; D possibly corresponds to TRBD1 (6 bases). The CDR3 is 13 amino acids. Trimming pared 3 bases from V and 6 bases from J, leaving 11 bases between. In germline, CDR1 is MRHNA, CDR2 SNTAGT. CDR3 bases: TGTGCCAGCAGTGAGGGCAGGGGACAGACCCAGTACTTC. Residues: CASSEGRGQTQYF.

The chain recombines TRBV2 with TRBJ1-5; maybe TRBD1 (5 bases). Germline CDR1 SNHLY, CDR2 FYNNEI. The V end was cut by 5 bases, the J end by 2 bases, with 13 bases between. The CDR3 is 15 residues long. The CDR3, as DNA: TGTGCCAGCAGTCGGGACGGCCATCGCAATCAGCCCCAGCATTTT. Amino acid sequence: CASSRDGHRNQPQHF.